The following is a TCR beta chain sequence with its context. The CDR3 has 16 amino acids. V was pared by 1 base and J by 4 bases, with 7 bases of the junction left unmatched. CDR1 SGHRS and CDR2 YFSETQ come from the germline V gene. This entry comes from a study of T cell responses to AZD1222 COVID-19 vaccine. Here immunoSEQ multiplex PCR was the method, and the copy in TCRdb shows in-frame clones only, minus some. The repertoire consists of under 120,000 clones, with 87% occurring once and the leading ten covering 2.5%. Sequencing used peripheral blood, obtained 28 days after the second AZD1222 dose. The chain employs TRBV5-1 and TRBJ2-3, with 9 bases fitting TRBD2. The clonotype originates from an adult who received the AZD1222 COVID-19 vaccine. The CDR3 spells CASSLRAGGRPDTQYF. In DNA, the CDR3 is TGCGCCAGCAGCTTGCGCGCGGGAGGGCGGCCAGATACGCAGTATTTT. The whole variable domain, filled in from reference TRBV5-1 and TRBJ2-3, reads KAGVTQTPRYLIKTRGQQVTLSCSPISGHRSVSWYQQTPGQGLQFLFEYFSETQRNKGNFPGRFSGRQFSNSRSEMNVSTLELGDSALYLCASSLRAGGRPDTQYFGPGTRLTVL.